This T cell receptor beta chain derives from a study of blood T cells in healthy people across ages. Sample-barcoded 5' priming and a J-beta primer mix drove a second PCR of roughly 7 to 11 cycles. TCRdb reprocessed the 5' RACE reads via MiXCR and lists one record per CDR3 protein. The sample includes 800,000 to 950,000 distinct CDR3 sequences, approximately 32% of them seen just once. Germline V CDR1 and CDR2: SQVTM, ANQGSEA. The CDR3 contains 16 residues. Deletions cut 0 bases from V and 2 bases from J, with 14 bases between. These data also featured in a second study, about T cells of mothers and their children.

The chain has TRBV29-1 and TRBJ2-1; perhaps TRBD2 as D (5 bases). The receptor was derived from a woman in her 40s in good health. The sequenced material came from blood. The CDR3: CSVEDNGGLTYNEQFF. The CDR3 DNA follows: TGCAGCGTTGAAGATAATGGAGGACTCACCTACAATGAGCAGTTCTTC.